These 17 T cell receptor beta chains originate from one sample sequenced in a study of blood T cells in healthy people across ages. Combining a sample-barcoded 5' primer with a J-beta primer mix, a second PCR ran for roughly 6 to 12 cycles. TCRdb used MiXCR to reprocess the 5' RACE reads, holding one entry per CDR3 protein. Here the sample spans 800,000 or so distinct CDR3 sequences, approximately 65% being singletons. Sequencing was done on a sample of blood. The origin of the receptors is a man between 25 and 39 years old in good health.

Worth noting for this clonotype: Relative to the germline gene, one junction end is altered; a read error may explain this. The CDR3 here is CAGSQDLAGKYNEQFF. CDR3 DNA sequence: TGCGCCGGCAGCCAAGATCTCGCAGGGAAATACAATGAGCAGTTCTTC. This chain links TRBV4-3 with TRBJ2-1; possible D gene TRBD1, 5 bases. In germline, CDR1 is LGHNA, CDR2 YSLEER. The CDR3 covers 16 residues.

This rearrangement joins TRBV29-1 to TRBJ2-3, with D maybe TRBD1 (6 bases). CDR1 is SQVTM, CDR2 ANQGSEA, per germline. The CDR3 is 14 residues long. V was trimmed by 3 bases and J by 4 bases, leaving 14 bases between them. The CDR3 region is CSVETGGSADTQYF. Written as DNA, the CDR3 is TGCAGCGTTGAGACAGGAGGATCAGCAGATACGCAGTATTTT.

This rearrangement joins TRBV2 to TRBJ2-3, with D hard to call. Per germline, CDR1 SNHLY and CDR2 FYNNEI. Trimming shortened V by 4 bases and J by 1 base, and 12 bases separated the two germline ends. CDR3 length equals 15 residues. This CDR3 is CASSVEGPGTDTQYF. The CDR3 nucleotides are TGTGCCAGCAGTGTCGAAGGCCCGGGCACAGATACGCAGTATTTT.

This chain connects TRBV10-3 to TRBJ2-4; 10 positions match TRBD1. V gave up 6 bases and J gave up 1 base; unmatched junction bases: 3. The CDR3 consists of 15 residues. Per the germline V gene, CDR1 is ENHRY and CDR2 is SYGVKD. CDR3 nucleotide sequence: TGTGCCATCAGCGGGACAGGGGCGGCCAAAAACATTCAGTACTTC. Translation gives CAISGTGAAKNIQYF.

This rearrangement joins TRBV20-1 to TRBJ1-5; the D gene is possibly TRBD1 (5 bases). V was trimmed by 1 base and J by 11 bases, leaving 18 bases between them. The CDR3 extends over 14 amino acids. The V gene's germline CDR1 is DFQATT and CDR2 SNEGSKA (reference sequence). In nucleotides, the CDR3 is TGCAGTGCTAGAGGTACAGGATCCCAAGGAGCCCAGCATTTT. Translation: CSARGTGSQGAQHF.

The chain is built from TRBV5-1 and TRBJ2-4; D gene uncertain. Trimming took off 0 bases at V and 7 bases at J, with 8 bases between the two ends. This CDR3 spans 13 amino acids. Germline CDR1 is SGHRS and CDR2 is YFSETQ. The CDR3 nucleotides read TGCGCCAGCAGCTTGGATATAGTGAACATTCAGTACTTC. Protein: CASSLDIVNIQYF.

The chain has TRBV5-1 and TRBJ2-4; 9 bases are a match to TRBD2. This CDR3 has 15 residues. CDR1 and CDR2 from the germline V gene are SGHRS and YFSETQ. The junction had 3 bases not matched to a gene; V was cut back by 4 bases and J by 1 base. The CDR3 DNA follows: TGCGCCAGCAGCCCGCTAGCGGGGGCCAAAAACATTCAGTACTTC. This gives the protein CASSPLAGAKNIQYF.

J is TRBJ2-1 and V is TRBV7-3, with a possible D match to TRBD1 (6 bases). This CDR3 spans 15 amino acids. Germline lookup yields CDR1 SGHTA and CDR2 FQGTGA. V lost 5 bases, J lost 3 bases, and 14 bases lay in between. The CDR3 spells CASSPTGMGYNEQFF. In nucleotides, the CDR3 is TGTGCCAGCAGCCCCACAGGGATGGGCTACAATGAGCAGTTCTTC.

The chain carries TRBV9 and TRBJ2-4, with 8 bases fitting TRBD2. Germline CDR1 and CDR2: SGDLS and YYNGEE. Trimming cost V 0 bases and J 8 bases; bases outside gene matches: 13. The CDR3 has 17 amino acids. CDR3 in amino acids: CASSVGESSGDGYIQYF. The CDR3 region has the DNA TGTGCCAGCAGCGTAGGTGAGAGTAGCGGGGACGGTTACATTCAGTACTTC.

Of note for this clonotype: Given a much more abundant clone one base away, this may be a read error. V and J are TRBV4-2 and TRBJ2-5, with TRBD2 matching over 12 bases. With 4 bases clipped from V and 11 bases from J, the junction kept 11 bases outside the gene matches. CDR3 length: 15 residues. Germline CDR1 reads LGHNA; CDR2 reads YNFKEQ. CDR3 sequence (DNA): TGTGCCAGCAGCCCTAGCGGGGGGGCGGGGAATGAGCAGTACTTC. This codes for CASSPSGGAGNEQYF.

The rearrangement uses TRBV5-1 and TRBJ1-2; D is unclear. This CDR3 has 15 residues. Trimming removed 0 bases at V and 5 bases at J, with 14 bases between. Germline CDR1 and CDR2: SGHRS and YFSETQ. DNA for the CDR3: TGCGCCAGCAGCTTGGCCGAGGGTGGTGGATATGGCTACACCTTC. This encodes CASSLAEGGGYGYTF.

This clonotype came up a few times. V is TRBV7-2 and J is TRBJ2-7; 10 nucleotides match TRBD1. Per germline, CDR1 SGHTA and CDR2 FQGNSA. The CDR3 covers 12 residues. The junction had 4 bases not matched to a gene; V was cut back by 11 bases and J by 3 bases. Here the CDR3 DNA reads TGTGCCGCCGGGACAGGGGACTACGAGCAGTACTTC. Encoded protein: CAAGTGDYEQYF.

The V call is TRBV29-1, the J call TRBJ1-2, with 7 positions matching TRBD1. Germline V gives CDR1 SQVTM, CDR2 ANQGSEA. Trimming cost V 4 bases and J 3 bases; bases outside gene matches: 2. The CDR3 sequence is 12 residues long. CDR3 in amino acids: CSVGGGDYGYTF. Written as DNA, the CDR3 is TGCAGCGTTGGAGGGGGCGACTATGGCTACACCTTC. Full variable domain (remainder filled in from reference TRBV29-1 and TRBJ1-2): SAVISQKPSRDICQRGTSLTIQCQVDSQVTMMFWYRQQPGQSLTLIATANQGSEATYESGFVIDKFPISRPNLTFSTLTVSNMSPEDSSIYLCSVGGGDYGYTFGSGTRLTVV.

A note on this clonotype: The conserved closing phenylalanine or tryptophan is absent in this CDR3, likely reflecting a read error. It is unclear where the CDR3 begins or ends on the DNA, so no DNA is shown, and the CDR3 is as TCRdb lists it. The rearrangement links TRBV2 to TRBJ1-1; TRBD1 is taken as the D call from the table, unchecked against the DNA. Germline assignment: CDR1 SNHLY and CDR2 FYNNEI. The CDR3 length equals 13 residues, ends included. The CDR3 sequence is CASSVQGGTEPFV.

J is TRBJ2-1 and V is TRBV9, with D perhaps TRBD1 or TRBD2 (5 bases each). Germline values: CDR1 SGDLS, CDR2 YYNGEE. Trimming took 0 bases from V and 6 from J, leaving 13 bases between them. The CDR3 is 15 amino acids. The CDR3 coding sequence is TGTGCCAGCAGCGTAGGACTCCGGGGCGCCAATGAGCAGTTCTTC. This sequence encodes CASSVGLRGANEQFF. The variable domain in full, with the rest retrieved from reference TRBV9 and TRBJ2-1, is DSGVTQTPKHLITATGQRVTLRCSPRSGDLSVYWYQQSLDQGLQFLIQYYNGEERAKGNILERFSAQQFPDLHSELNLSSLELGDSALYFCASSVGLRGANEQFFGPGTRLTVL.

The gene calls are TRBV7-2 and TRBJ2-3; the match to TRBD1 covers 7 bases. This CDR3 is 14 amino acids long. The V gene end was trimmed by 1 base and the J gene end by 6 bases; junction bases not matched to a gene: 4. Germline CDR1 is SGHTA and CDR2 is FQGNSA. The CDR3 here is CASSLVQGVDTQYF. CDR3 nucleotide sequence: TGTGCCAGCAGCTTAGTGCAGGGGGTTGATACGCAGTATTTT.

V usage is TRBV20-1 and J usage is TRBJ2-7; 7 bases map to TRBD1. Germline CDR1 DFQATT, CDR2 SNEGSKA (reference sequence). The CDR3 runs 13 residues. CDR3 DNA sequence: TGCCAAGCAAAGGGGGCTCTAACCTACGAGCAGTACTTC. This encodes CQAKGALTYEQYF.